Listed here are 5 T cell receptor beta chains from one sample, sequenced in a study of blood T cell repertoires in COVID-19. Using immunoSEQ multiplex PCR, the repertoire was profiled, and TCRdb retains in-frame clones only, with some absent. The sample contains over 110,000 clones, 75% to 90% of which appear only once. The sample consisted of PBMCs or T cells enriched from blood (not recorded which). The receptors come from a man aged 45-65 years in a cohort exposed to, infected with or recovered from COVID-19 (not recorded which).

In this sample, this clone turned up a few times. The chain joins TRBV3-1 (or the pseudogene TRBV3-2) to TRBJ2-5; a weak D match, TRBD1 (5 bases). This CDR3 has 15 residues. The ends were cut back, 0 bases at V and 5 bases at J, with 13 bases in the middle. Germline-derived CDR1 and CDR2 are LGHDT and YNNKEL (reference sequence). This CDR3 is CASSQESRVGETQYF. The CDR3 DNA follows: TGTGCCAGCAGCCAAGAATCCAGGGTGGGGGAGACCCAGTACTTC.

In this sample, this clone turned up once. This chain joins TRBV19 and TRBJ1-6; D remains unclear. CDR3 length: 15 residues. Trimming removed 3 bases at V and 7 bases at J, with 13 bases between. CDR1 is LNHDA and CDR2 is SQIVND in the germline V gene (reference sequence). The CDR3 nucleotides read TGTGCCAGTAGTATCACGCCACCGGGGAATTCACCCCTCCACTTT. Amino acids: CASSITPPGNSPLHF.

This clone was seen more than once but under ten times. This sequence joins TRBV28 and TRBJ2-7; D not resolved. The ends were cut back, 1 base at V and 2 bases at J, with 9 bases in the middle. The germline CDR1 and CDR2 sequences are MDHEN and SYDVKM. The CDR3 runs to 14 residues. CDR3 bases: TGTGCCAGCAGTTTATCTGCAGGTACCTACGAGCAGTACTTC. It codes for CASSLSAGTYEQYF.

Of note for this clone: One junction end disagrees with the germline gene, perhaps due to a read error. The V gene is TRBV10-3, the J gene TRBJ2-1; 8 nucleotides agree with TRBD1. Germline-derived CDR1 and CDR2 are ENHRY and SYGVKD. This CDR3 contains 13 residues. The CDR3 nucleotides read TGTGCCATCGACAGGGGATCCTCCAATGAGCAGTTCTTC. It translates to CAIDRGSSNEQFF.

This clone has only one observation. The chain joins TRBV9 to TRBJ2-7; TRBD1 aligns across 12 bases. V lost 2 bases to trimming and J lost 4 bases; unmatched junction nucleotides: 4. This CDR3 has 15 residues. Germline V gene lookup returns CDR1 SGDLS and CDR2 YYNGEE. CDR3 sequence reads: CASSVGDRGPYEQYF. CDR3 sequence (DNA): TGTGCCAGCAGCGTTGGGGACAGGGGGCCGTACGAGCAGTACTTC.